This T cell receptor (beta chain) stems from a study of somatic mutations in cytotoxic T cells in rheumatoid arthritis. Study information: Flow cytometry sorted some V beta antibody-stained T-cell populations to nearly 100% purity, V beta1+ cells among them being sequenced for TCRB.

On this clone: Its specificity is not known.

Positive magnetic bead selection, which isolated the CD4+ and CD8+ cells, was followed by a flow cytometry check of purity. Study findings and constraints: The CD8+ clonality of rheumatoid arthritis patients increased with age, whereas that of healthy controls did not.

TCRdb's copy holds only in-frame clones and misses some; the assay was immunoSEQ multiplex PCR. The sample has approximately 13,000 clones, 74% seen once. The CDR3 runs 15 residues. Germline loops: CDR1 MRHNA, CDR2 SNTAGT. Trimming removed 6 bases from V and 0 bases from J, with 13 bases in between. The sequenced sample was CD8+ T cells sorted from blood. This sequence originates from a man in his 70s in good health. J is TRBJ2-3 and V is TRBV6-4; D is unclear. The CDR3: CASSRSDASTDTQYF. The CDR3, as DNA: TGTGCCAGCAGCCGAAGCGACGCTAGCACAGATACGCAGTATTTT.